This TCR beta chain was found in a study of human T cells and chemical hapten exposure. As for the study in general: The sensitizer, 2% DPC, was used on around 2 cm by around 2 cm of upper inner arm skin. Overall study results and limits: Against controls, expanded TCRs gave rise to significantly more large CDR3 similarity clusters. More PT1 expanded TCRs went with higher patch test scores.

V was pared by 10 bases and J by 6 bases, with 21 bases between. CDR1 MDHEN and CDR2 SYDVKM come from the germline V gene. CDR3 length: 14 residues. Indicated time point: patch test 1, 2 weeks after DPC sensitization. Treatment of the sample: therapeutic diphenylcyclopropenone sensitization with weekly scalp DPC. This clonotype was observed a few times. Its antigen is still unknown. Using its own MiXCR run on the RACE reads, TCRdb lists one record per CDR3 protein. Of more than 65,000 distinct CDR3 sequences listed, approximately 35% are singletons. The chain carries TRBV28 and TRBJ1-2, with D perhaps TRBD1 (6 bases). This material consisted of whole blood, taken in connection with sensitization to the hapten diphenylcyclopropenone (DPC). The TCR originated in a man in his forties with alopecia areata. Some clones in this sample may be carry-over from other donors' samples. The CDR3 sequence is CANSPPGTTNGYTF. The CDR3 DNA reads as TGTGCCAACTCCCCTCCCGGGACAACTAATGGCTACACCTTC.